This T cell receptor (beta chain) was documented in a study of spatial heterogeneity in lung cancer. This CDR3 spans 13 amino acids. Germline CDR1 reads MNHEY; CDR2 reads SVGEGT. V dropped 2 bases and J dropped 9 bases, with 13 bases sitting between them. The library protocol tagged each TCR cDNA with a unique molecular identifier. Each CDR3 protein gets one entry after TCRdb re-called the 5' RACE reads with MiXCR. The table lists 50,000 or so distinct CDR3 sequences, 7.5% to 8% of them singletons. Time point described: sample taken at primary tumor resection. Sequencing of whole RNA from tumor, nontumor lung or frozen PBMC involved no sorting. This clonotype was seen a handful of times.

This sample comprised PBMCs, obtained at surgery. This clonotype was obtained from a female donor with early-stage non-small cell lung cancer. The V call is TRBV6-2 or TRBV6-3, the J call TRBJ1-1; D possibly corresponds to TRBD1 (6 bases). In DNA form, the CDR3 reads TGTGCCAGCAGTTACGCTGGGGGGGCACAAGCTTTCTTT. Amino acid sequence: CASSYAGGAQAFF.